This TCR beta chain was obtained from a study of response to subunit inactivated influenza vaccine (dated by TCRdb to 2016 to 2019). Broadly, across the study: To follow how T cells responded to a trivalent subunit inactivated influenza vaccine, the researchers relied on deep quantitative profiling of the T cell receptor repertoire. The full study reports these points: According to the authors, only a limited number of new T cells may be recruited by each seasonal influenza vaccination.

As for this clonotype: Its cognate antigen has yet to be identified. Per-nucleotide qualities are absent, and no much larger clonotype sits a single base away.

Library method: RT-PCR. The sequencer was an Illumina HiSeq 2500. TCRdb's own reprocessing of the public reads used fastp at Q25 and MiXCR and kept productive beta chains. Rows are combined by CDR3 protein, so each entry shows the most common genes and DNA. The sample has hundreds of thousands of distinct CDR3 sequences on record, roughly 20% of them singletons. The leading ten clones occupy 11% of the sample. This receptor was identified in a man aged 50 to 60 who received an inactivated influenza vaccine. Donor details come from another sample of the same person, matched by shared clones. Sample: PBMCs from blood, taken about 5 days after vaccination.

The CDR3 here reads CASSDRGVGELFF. Here is the DNA: TGTGCCAGCAGTGATCGGGGGGTCGGGGAGCTGTTTTTT. The V gene is TRBV2 and the J gene is TRBJ2-2; the central 7 bases match TRBD2. Trimming leaves V shorter by 3 bases and J shorter by 7 bases, with the junction holding 2 bases beyond the gene matches. CDR1 and CDR2, per the germline V gene, are SNHLY and FYNNEI. The cysteine opens and the phenylalanine closes a CDR3 of 13 amino acids. This entry keeps only the CDR3 DNA: 39 bases, framed from base 1.